The 3 T cell receptor beta chains presented below share a single source sample, sequenced in a study of neurological immune-mediated disorders. TCRdb independently ran MiXCR on the 5' RACE reads; one entry per CDR3 protein. The sample holds roughly 61,000 distinct CDR3 sequences, more than 20% seen once. Described time point: technical triplicate 2. The sequencing sample was made of PBMCs. Receptors originate from a man aged 55-75 years with HTLV-1-associated myelopathy (HAM/TSP).

This clonotype was counted many times. J is TRBJ1-5 and V is TRBV9; 10 positions match TRBD1. This CDR3 is built from 15 residues. In germline, CDR1 is SGDLS, CDR2 YYNGEE. Unmatched junction bases numbered 5, after V lost 3 bases and J lost 5 bases. CDR3 nucleotides: TGTGCCAGCAGCGAGGGACAGGGGTATGATCAGCCCCAGCATTTT. It yields the protein CASSEGQGYDQPQHF.

This clonotype was recorded a few times. The V gene is TRBV2, the J gene TRBJ1-1; perhaps TRBD1 as D (6 bases). CDR3 length: 11 residues. The V end lost 7 bases, the J end lost 5 bases, and 8 bases lay between the germline ends. Looked up from germline, CDR1 is SNHLY and CDR2 is FYNNEI. The CDR3 reads CASNRETEAFF. CDR3 DNA: TGTGCCAGCAACAGGGAAACTGAAGCTTTCTTT.

As DNA, the CDR3 is TGTGCCACCAGCAGAGGGGAGCGGGGGGGAGGAGAGACCCAGTACTTC. This encodes CATSRGERGGGETQYF. The chain is built from TRBV15 and TRBJ2-5; 10 bases fit TRBD2. Germline CDR1 reads LNHNV; CDR2 reads YYDKDF (reference sequence). The V segment lost 1 base and the J segment 4 bases; nucleotides outside the gene matches: 6. The CDR3 runs 16 residues.